One and the same sample provided the 5 T cell receptor beta chains below, sequenced in a study of shared clonotypes between healthy human individuals. The table came from immunoSEQ multiplex PCR; TCRdb's copy has only in-frame clones and leaves some out. The data show about 2 million clones, with over 85% seen just once and 0.13% held by the top ten. The source material was naive CD4+ T cells sorted from blood. Subset given: CD45RA+ positively selected. The receptors were sampled from a man aged 18-30 years in good health.

This rearrangement joins TRBV6-1 to TRBJ2-2; D might be TRBD2 (6 bases). The germline gives CDR1 MNHNS, CDR2 SASEGT. This CDR3 is 15 amino acids long. The V and J ends lost 4 bases and 7 bases respectively, with 16 bases between them. This CDR3 reads CASSVLRGFGGELFF. The CDR3 nucleotides read TGTGCCAGCAGTGTCCTGCGGGGATTTGGCGGGGAGCTGTTTTTT.

With regard to this clone: This same CDR3 is encoded by further DNA sequences in the sample. The chain carries TRBV5-6 and TRBJ1-1; D is unclear. CDR3 size: 13 residues. Germline lookup yields CDR1 SGHDT and CDR2 YYEEEE. Trimming took 1 base from V and 1 from J, leaving 5 bases between them. This CDR3 is CASSLTSNTEAFF. CDR3 nucleotides: TGTGCCAGCAGCTTGACCTCGAACACTGAAGCTTTCTTT.

The gene calls are TRBV13 and TRBJ1-1, with no clear D. The germline gives CDR1 PRHDT, CDR2 FYEKMQ (reference sequence). The CDR3 has 14 residues. The V end was cut by 7 bases, the J end by 11 bases, with 23 bases between. The chain's CDR3 is CASMVRDSSLSAFF. CDR3 nucleotide sequence: TGTGCCAGCATGGTAAGGGATTCTTCCCTTTCTGCTTTCTTT.

This sequence joins TRBV11-3 and TRBJ1-1; TRBD1 is a possible D gene (5 bases). This CDR3 is 17 amino acids long. Trimming shortened V by 5 bases and J by 1 base, and 20 bases separated the two germline ends. CDR1 is SGHNT, CDR2 YENEEA, per germline. The chain's CDR3 is CASSPVEEGQWNTEAFF. The CDR3 DNA is TGTGCCAGCAGCCCTGTCGAGGAGGGGCAATGGAACACTGAAGCTTTCTTT.

The rearrangement uses TRBV15 and TRBJ1-1; 7 bases match TRBD1. The junction had 6 bases not matched to a gene; V was cut back by 6 bases and J by 2 bases. Germline assignment: CDR1 LNHNV and CDR2 YYDKDF (reference sequence). The CDR3 sequence is 14 residues long. CDR3 bases: TGTGCCACCAGACCGACAGGGCTAAACACTGAAGCTTTCTTT. As protein: CATRPTGLNTEAFF.